This T cell receptor beta chain was obtained from a study of shared clonotypes between healthy human individuals. Overall study context: Serving as donors were a couple of women and a few men, whose ages spanned 18 to 49. General study points: A reduction in generation probabilities was seen for non-shared clonotypes relative to those shared by all four donors. Naive subsets generally exceeded memory subsets in estimated richness.

Germline CDR1 reads MDHEN; CDR2 reads SYDVKM. V gave up 7 bases and J gave up 6 bases, with 18 bases separating them. The length of the CDR3 is 15 residues. Worth noting for this clone: Its specificity is not known.

Assay used: immunoSEQ multiplex PCR; TCRdb lists only in-frame clones, some missing. Of some 650,000 clones listed, approximately 97% are singletons. This TCR was sampled from a woman aged 25-40 years in good health. This rearrangement joins TRBV28 to TRBJ2-2; a possible D gene is TRBD1 (5 bases). Sequenced sample: naive CD4+ T cells sorted from blood. The subset denotes: CD45RA+ positively selected. The CDR3 reads CASTPWQGTPGELFF. The CDR3 DNA follows: TGTGCCAGCACCCCATGGCAGGGAACTCCCGGGGAGCTGTTTTTT.